Following are 6 T cell receptor beta chains from one sample sequenced in a study of blood T cell repertoires in COVID-19. The assay was immunoSEQ multiplex PCR, and TCRdb's table has in-frame clones only and misses some. This sample carries roughly 320,000 clones, about 87% of them seen once, and the ten largest clones take over 5.5%. Sequenced input: peripheral blood. These receptors all come from a woman aged 45 to 65 with COVID-19, enrolled during active disease.

The V and J genes are TRBV3-1 (or the pseudogene TRBV3-2) and TRBJ2-5; 14 bases match TRBD2. The CDR3 is 16 residues long. Trimming cost V 4 bases and J 3 bases; bases outside gene matches: 4. CDR1 and CDR2 from the germline V gene are LGHDT and YNNKEL (reference sequence). The CDR3 nucleotides read TGTGCCAGCAGCCGCGGGACTAGCGGGAGTAAAGAGACCCAGTACTTC. Its translation is CASSRGTSGSKETQYF.

This clone was seen more than once but under ten times. V gene TRBV18 combines with J gene TRBJ1-5, with unresolved D. The V and J ends lost 4 bases and 6 bases respectively, with 19 bases between them. Germline CDR1 is KGHSH and CDR2 is LQKENI. The length of the CDR3 is 16 residues. The chain's CDR3 is CASSQGGPNLGQPQHF. The CDR3 DNA reads as TGTGCCAGCTCACAGGGAGGCCCCAATCTTGGTCAGCCCCAGCATTTT.

This chain joins TRBV19 and TRBJ2-1, with 10 bases matching TRBD2. Trimming removed 7 bases from V and 7 bases from J; junction bases left unmatched: 7. The CDR3 is 14 residues long. Germline V gene data show CDR1 as LNHDA and CDR2 as SQIVND (reference sequence). The CDR3 DNA reads as TGTGCCAGTATGCGACTAGCGGGCGGGAATGAGCAGTTCTTC. This encodes CASMRLAGGNEQFF.

The rearrangement uses TRBV29-1 and TRBJ1-1, with a weak D call TRBD1 (6 bases). The V gene lost 5 bases and the J gene lost 10 bases, with 14 bases spanning the gap. CDR3 length: 11 residues. CDR1 is SQVTM, CDR2 ANQGSEA, per germline. This CDR3 reads CSVKPGVIAFF. The CDR3 DNA reads TGCAGCGTTAAGCCAGGGGTTATAGCTTTCTTT.

The J gene is TRBJ2-7, the V gene TRBV5-1; 8 positions agree with TRBD1. In germline, CDR1 is SGHRS, CDR2 YFSETQ. The CDR3 is made up of 14 amino acids. Germline trimming cut 4 bases from V and 4 bases from J; bases unmatched to any gene: 7. CDR3 bases: TGCGCCAGCAGCCCCCTGCAGGGGGCTTACGAGCAGTACTTC. It specifies CASSPLQGAYEQYF.

The chain links TRBV11-1 to TRBJ2-5, with 12 bases that match TRBD1. The junction had 7 bases not matched to a gene; V was cut back by 1 base and J by 7 bases. CDR1 SGHAT and CDR2 FQDESV come from the germline V gene (reference sequence). The CDR3 consists of 16 residues. This chain's CDR3 is CASSLDGDRGLWTQYF. DNA of the CDR3: TGTGCCAGCAGCTTAGACGGGGACAGGGGGCTGTGGACCCAGTACTTC. The complete variable domain, with remaining parts taken from reference TRBV11-1 and TRBJ2-5, reads EAEVAQSPRYKITEKSQAVAFWCDPISGHATLYWYRQILGQGPELLVQFQDESVVDDSQLPKDRFSAERLKGVDSTLKIQPAELGDSAMYLCASSLDGDRGLWTQYFGPGTRLLVL.